The entry below gives a single T cell receptor beta chain sequence along with its context. The data derive from a study of T cells in Graves' hyperthyroidism and ophthalmopathy. The investigators amplified TCR beta CDR3 regions from RNA transcripts. RT-PCR in the first round (using the HTBI primer set) targeted the TCR CDR3. From the multiplex PCR reads, TCRdb called clonotypes with MiXCR, one entry per CDR3 protein. This repertoire shows a few hundred thousand distinct CDR3 sequences, about 13% found once; its top ten account for 20%. Per germline, CDR1 SGHRS and CDR2 YFSETQ. The CDR3 is 15 amino acids. Losses at the gene ends were 0 bases for V and 6 bases for J; bases not matched to a gene: 8.

The sequence was obtained from a man aged 30 to 39 with Graves' hyperthyroidism that later progressed to Graves' ophthalmopathy. The sample was blood. The chain couples TRBV5-1 to TRBJ1-2, with 7 bases lining up with TRBD1. In nucleotides, the CDR3 is TGCGCCAGCAGCTTGGCTAGGGGGCGAAGTGATGGCTACACCTTC. Its protein is CASSLARGRSDGYTF. Together with reference TRBV5-1 and TRBJ1-2, the CDR3 gives the full variable domain: KAGVTQTPRYLIKTRGQQVTLSCSPISGHRSVSWYQQTPGQGLQFLFEYFSETQRNKGNFPGRFSGRQFSNSRSEMNVSTLELGDSALYLCASSLARGRSDGYTFGSGTRLTVV.